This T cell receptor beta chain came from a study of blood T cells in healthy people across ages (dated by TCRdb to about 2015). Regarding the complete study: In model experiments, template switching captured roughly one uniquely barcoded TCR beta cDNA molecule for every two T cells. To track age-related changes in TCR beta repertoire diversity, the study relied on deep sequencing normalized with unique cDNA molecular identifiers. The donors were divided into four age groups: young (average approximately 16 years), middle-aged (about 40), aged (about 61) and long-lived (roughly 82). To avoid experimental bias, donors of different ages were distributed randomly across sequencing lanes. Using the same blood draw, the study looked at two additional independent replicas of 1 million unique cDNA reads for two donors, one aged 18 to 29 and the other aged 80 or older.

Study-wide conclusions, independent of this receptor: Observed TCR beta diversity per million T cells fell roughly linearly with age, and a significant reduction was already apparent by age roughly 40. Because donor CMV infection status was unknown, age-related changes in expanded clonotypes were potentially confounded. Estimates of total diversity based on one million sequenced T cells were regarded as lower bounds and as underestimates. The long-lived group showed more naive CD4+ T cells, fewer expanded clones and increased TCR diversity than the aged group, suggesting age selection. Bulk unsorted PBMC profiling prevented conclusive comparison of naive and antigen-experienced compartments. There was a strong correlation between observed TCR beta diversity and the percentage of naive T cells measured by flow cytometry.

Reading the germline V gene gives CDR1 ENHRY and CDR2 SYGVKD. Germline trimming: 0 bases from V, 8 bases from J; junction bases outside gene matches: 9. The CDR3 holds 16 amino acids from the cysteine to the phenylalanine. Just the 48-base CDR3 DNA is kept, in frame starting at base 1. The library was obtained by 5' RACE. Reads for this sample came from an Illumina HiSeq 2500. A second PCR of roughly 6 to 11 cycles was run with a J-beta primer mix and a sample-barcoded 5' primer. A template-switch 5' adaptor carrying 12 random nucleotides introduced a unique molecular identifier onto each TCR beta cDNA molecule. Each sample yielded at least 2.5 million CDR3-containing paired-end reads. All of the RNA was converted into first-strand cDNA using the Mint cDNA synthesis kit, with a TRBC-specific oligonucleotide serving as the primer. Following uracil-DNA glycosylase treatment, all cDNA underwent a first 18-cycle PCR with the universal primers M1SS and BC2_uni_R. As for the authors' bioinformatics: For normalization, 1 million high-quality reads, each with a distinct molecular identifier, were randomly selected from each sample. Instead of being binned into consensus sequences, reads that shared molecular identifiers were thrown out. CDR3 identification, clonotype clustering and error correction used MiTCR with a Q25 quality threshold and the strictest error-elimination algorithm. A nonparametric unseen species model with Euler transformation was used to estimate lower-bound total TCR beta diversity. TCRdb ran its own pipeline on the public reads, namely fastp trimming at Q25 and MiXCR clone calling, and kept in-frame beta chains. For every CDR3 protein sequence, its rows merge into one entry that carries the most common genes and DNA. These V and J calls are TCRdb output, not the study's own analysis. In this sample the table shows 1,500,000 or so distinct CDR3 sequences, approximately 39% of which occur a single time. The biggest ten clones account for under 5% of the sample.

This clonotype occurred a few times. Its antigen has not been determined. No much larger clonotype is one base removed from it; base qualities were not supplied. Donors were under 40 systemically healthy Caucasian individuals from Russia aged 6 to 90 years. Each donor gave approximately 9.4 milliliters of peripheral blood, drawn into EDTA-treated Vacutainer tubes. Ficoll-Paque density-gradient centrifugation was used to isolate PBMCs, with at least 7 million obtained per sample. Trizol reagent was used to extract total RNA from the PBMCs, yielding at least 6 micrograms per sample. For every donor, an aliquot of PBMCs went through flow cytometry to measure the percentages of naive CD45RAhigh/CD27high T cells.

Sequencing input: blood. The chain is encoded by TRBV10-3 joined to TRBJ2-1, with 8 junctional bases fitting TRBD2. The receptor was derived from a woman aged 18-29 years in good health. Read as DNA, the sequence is TGTGCCATCAGTGAGTCGACCAGCGGGAGATCTCATGAGCAGTTCTTC. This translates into CAISESTSGRSHEQFF.